This note documents a single T cell receptor beta chain sequence. The sample is drawn from a study of blood T cell repertoires in COVID-19. Study at large: Spain, Italy and the United States supplied samples that represented acute and convalescent COVID-19. T cells, B-cell-depleted T cells, or PBMCs provided the cDNA or gDNA that served as material.

The CDR3 length is 15 residues. Per the germline V gene, CDR1 is SGHVS and CDR2 is FQNEAQ. V shed 4 bases and J shed 0 bases, with 9 bases lying between them. As originally analysed: Amplifying reference gene primers gave estimates of nucleated cell counts. Some clones are missing from TCRdb's copy, which holds only in-frame ones; the method was immunoSEQ multiplex PCR. The V and J calls and clone size were taken over from that table, and D and trimming were inferred from the DNA. The table lists about 34,000 clones, 85% of them singletons. The chain employs TRBV7-8 and TRBJ1-4; tentatively, D is TRBD1 (5 bases). This sequence originates from a human donor with acute or convalescent COVID-19. The donor label of this sample is uncertain. The sequenced sample was peripheral blood. CDR3 bases: TGTGCCAGCAGCTCCCGGGGGGCAACTAATGAAAAACTGTTTTTT. This gives the protein CASSSRGATNEKLFF.